Sequencing of this TCR beta chain was carried out in a study of shared clonotypes between healthy human individuals. Method: immunoSEQ multiplex PCR; TCRdb's copy keeps in-frame clones and lacks some. The sample has some 2,000,000 clones, roughly 95% seen once. The CDR3 is 17 residues long. The germline V and J ends were trimmed by 3 bases and 8 bases, with 23 bases remaining between them. CDR1 SGHNT and CDR2 YYREEE come from the germline V gene (reference sequence). CD4+ cells yielded CD45RA+ naive and CD45RA-negative memory subsets. The specimen sequenced was naive CD4+ T cells sorted from blood. The subset is: CD45RA+ positively selected. The chain has TRBV5-4 and TRBJ1-4, with D tentatively TRBD1 (6 bases). The TCR sequence derives from a man aged 18 to 35 in good health. Here the CDR3 reads CASSSYATGRGDEKLFF. The CDR3 nucleotides read TGTGCCAGCAGCTCCTACGCAACAGGGAGGGGAGACGAAAAACTGTTTTTT. The whole variable domain, filled in from reference TRBV5-4 and TRBJ1-4, reads ETGVTQSPTHLIKTRGQQVTLRCSSQSGHNTVSWYQQALGQGPQFIFQYYREEENGRGNFPPRFSGLQFPNYSSELNVNALELDDSALYLCASSSYATGRGDEKLFFGSGTQLSVL.